This TCR beta chain was found in a study of T cell changes during pregnancy in multiple sclerosis. Germline V gene data show CDR1 as PRHDT and CDR2 as FYEKMQ (reference sequence). V trimming: 5 bases; J trimming: 5 bases; junction bases outside the gene matches: 6. This CDR3 has 15 residues. This clone was counted a single time. TCRdb keeps only in-frame clones here, not all; method: immunoSEQ multiplex PCR. The sample lists around 51,000 clones; approximately 93% were seen once. The material was peripheral blood, obtained in the second trimester of pregnancy. The origin of this receptor is a female donor with multiple sclerosis, enrolled in a pregnancy study. The chain couples TRBV13 to TRBJ2-1, with 10 bases identical to TRBD2. In DNA, the CDR3 is TGTGCCAGCAGCCCCAGCGGGAGGGCCCACAATGAGCAGTTCTTC. It encodes CASSPSGRAHNEQFF.